What follows are 10 T cell receptor beta chains derived from one specimen sequenced in a study of T cells after yellow fever vaccination. Each CDR3 protein is one row after TCRdb ran MiXCR on the 5' RACE reads. There are about 430,000 distinct CDR3 sequences in the sample; roughly a sixth occur only once, and about 18% lies in the top ten. The material was PBMCs, obtained before the yellow fever booster vaccination. The receptor source for this set is a man aged 18 to 30 who received the YFV17D yellow fever vaccine.

This chain's CDR3 is CASSLGQGEKQFF. The CDR3 DNA sequence: TGTGCCAGCAGCCTAGGACAGGGAGAGAAGCAGTTCTTC. The chain couples TRBV7-9 to TRBJ2-1, with TRBD1 matching 8 bases. CDR3 length: 13 residues. The V segment lost 5 bases and the J segment 11 bases; nucleotides outside the gene matches: 8. Germline V gene data show CDR1 as SEHNR and CDR2 as FQNEAQ (reference sequence).

In its sample, this clonotype was seen a few times. One end of the junction varies from germline; a read error may be responsible. V and J are TRBV7-6 and TRBJ1-1; D is undetermined. The CDR3 contains 13 residues. In germline, CDR1 is SGHVS, CDR2 FNYEAQ. CDR3 region: CASSLNQNSEAFF. Here the CDR3 DNA reads TGTGCCAGCAGCTTAAATCAGAACTCTGAAGCTTTCTTT.

The rearrangement links TRBV12-3 or TRBV12-4 to TRBJ1-5, with D possibly matching TRBD1 (6 bases). This CDR3 is 15 amino acids long. Trimming left V 3 bases short and J 0 bases short, with 9 bases between. CDR3: CASSLTGPSNQPQHF. The CDR3 bases are TGTGCCAGCAGTTTGACAGGACCTAGCAATCAGCCCCAGCATTTT.

This sequence joins TRBV5-6 and TRBJ1-6, with D uncertain. The V gene lost 4 bases and the J gene lost 10 bases, with 18 bases spanning the gap. CDR3 size: 15 residues. CDR1 is SGHDT and CDR2 is YYEEEE in the germline V gene. DNA for the CDR3: TGTGCCAGCAGCCGATGGAGTAGGGAGAACTCACCCCTCCACTTT. Amino acid sequence: CASSRWSRENSPLHF.

DNA for the CDR3: TGCGCCAGCAGCCGACCGGGACAGGGGACGTACGTC. This encodes CASSRPGQGTYV. This chain connects TRBV5-1 to TRBJ2-7, with TRBD1 matching over 10 bases. CDR1 and CDR2 (germline): SGHRS, YFSETQ. Losses at the gene ends were 4 bases for V and 12 bases for J; bases not matched to a gene: 7. This CDR3 has 12 amino acids.

This clonotype was counted ten times or more. The chain links TRBV7-8 to TRBJ2-7; possible D gene TRBD2, 6 bases. From germline, CDR1 is SGHVS and CDR2 FQNEAQ. V lost 4 bases and J 2 bases, leaving 15 bases between the germline ends. The CDR3 sequence is 15 residues long. In DNA form, the CDR3 reads TGTGCCAGCAGCTCCCCGATGTGGGGGGCCTACGAGCAGTACGTC. Encoded protein: CASSSPMWGAYEQYV.

The sample holds many counts of this clonotype. The V gene is TRBV7-6, the J gene TRBJ2-1, with D unresolved. The V end lost 4 bases, the J end lost 10 bases, and 14 bases lay between the germline ends. CDR1 is SGHVS, CDR2 FNYEAQ, per germline. CDR3 length: 13 amino acids. The CDR3 DNA sequence: TGTGCCAGCAGCTCGACTCGCTTCTCGGAGCAGTTCTTC. It is translated as CASSSTRFSEQFF.

This clonotype was recorded a few times. The V call is TRBV5-5, the J call TRBJ1-1, with D perhaps TRBD1 (6 bases). Trimming left V 4 bases short and J 8 bases short, with 21 bases between. Germline V lookup: CDR1 SGHKS, CDR2 YYEKEE (reference sequence). The CDR3 is made up of 15 amino acids. CDR3 sequence reads: CASSARTDPLKEAFF. The CDR3 DNA sequence: TGTGCCAGCAGCGCGAGGACAGATCCTCTTAAGGAAGCTTTCTTT.

The chain joins TRBV4-1 to TRBJ2-3; perhaps TRBD2 as D (6 bases). The CDR3 runs 14 residues. Per germline, CDR1 MGHRA and CDR2 YSYEKL. V was shortened by 4 bases and J by 12 bases, with 20 bases between the two germline ends. The CDR3 protein is CASSRERTGTFQYF. The CDR3 DNA follows: TGCGCCAGCAGCCGAGAGCGAACCGGGACTTTTCAGTATTTT.

This clonotype was counted between two and nine times. The chain joins TRBV7-2 to TRBJ2-7; TRBD2 agrees at 8 bases. V lost 6 bases, J lost 6 bases, and 10 bases stayed unmatched. The germline gives CDR1 SGHTA, CDR2 FQGNSA. The CDR3 runs 14 residues. CDR3 region: CASSTVGAGGEQYF. CDR3 DNA sequence: TGTGCCAGCAGTACCGTTGGTGCGGGGGGCGAGCAGTACTTC.